This passage covers 4 T cell receptor beta chains from one sample sequenced in a study of cytomegalovirus exposure and HLA in healthy donors (dated by TCRdb to about 2017). Receptor amplification or capture employed the immunoSEQ multiplex PCR assay. For the multiplex PCR, a mixture combining 60 forward primers for TCR Vbeta segments and 13 reverse primers for TCR Jbeta segments was used. Drawn from immuneACCESS, this table holds only the in-frame rearrangements with V and J called that TCRdb kept. Clones are partly lost; checked studies trace under half to an unresolved V gene and leave the rest unexplained. The table held for this sample gives roughly 74,000 clones. 6.5% to 9% of the sample goes to the ten largest clones. Sequenced material: PBMCs. The receptors originated from a female donor in good health and CMV-seropositive.

The chain recombines TRBV27 with TRBJ2-7; D may be TRBD1 (5 bases). Germline values: CDR1 MNHEY, CDR2 SMNVEV (reference sequence). The CDR3 loop spans 16 amino acids. The ends were cut back, 6 bases at V and 3 bases at J, with 21 bases in the middle. DNA of the CDR3: TGTGCCAGCAGGCGACGGGTCGACAGTCCGAACTACGAGCAGTACTTC. It specifies CASRRRVDSPNYEQYF.

The genes are TRBV5-1 and TRBJ2-3; 9 bases are shared with TRBD2. After removal of 0 bases from V and 5 bases from J, the junction contained 4 bases not matched to a gene. The CDR3 loop spans 15 amino acids. Germline-derived CDR1 and CDR2 are SGHRS and YFSETQ. Here the CDR3 DNA reads TGCGCCAGCAGCTTGGGGACTAGCGTCAAAGATACGCAGTATTTT. This translates into CASSLGTSVKDTQYF.

This chain connects TRBV5-4 to TRBJ1-1, with 11 bases matching TRBD1. CDR3 length: 14 amino acids. Germline CDR1 SGHNT, CDR2 YYREEE (reference sequence). V lost 5 bases, J lost 8 bases, and 8 bases stayed unmatched. The CDR3 nucleotides read TGTGCCAGCAGGGGGACAGGGGGGGGCCGCGAAGCTTTCTTT. Translating gives CASRGTGGGREAFF.

This chain connects TRBV5-1 to TRBJ2-7; the D gene is possibly TRBD1 (6 bases). V lost 2 bases and J 2 bases, leaving 17 bases between the germline ends. Germline V gene data show CDR1 as SGHRS and CDR2 as YFSETQ. The CDR3 runs 16 residues. CDR3 region: CASSFYEDSRAYEQYF. The CDR3 nucleotides are TGCGCCAGCAGCTTTTACGAGGACAGCCGTGCCTACGAGCAGTACTTC.